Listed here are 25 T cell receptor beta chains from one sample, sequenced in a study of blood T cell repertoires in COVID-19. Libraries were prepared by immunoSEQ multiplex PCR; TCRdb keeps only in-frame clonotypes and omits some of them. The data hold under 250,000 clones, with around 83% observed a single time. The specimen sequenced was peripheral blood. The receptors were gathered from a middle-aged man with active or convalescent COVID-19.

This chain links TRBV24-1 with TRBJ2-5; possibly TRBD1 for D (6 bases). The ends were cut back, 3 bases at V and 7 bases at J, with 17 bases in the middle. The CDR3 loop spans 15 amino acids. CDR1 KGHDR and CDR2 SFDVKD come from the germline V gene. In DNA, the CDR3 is TGTGCCACCAGTGATCCTCGGACAGCCAGAGGGACCCAGTACTTC. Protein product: CATSDPRTARGTQYF.

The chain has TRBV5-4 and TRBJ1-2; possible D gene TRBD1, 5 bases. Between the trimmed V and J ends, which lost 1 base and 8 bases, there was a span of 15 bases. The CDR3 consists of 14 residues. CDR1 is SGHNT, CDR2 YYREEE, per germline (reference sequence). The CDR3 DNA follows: TGTGCCAGCAGCTTGTTTAAGGGGTCGCGAGGCTACACCTTC. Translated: CASSLFKGSRGYTF.

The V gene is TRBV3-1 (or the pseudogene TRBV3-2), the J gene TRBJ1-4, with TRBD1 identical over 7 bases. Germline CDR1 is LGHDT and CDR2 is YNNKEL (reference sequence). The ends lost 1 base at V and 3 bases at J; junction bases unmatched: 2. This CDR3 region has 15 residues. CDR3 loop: CASSQGGQPNEKLFF. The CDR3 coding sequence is TGTGCCAGCAGCCAAGGGGGACAGCCTAATGAAAAACTGTTTTTT.

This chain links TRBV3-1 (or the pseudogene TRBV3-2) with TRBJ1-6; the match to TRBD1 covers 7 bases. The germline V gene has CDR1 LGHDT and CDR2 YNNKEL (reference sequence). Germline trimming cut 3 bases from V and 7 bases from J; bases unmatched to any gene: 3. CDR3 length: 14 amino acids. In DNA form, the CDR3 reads TGTGCCAGCAGCCATGGGACAGTGAATTCACCCCTCCACTTT. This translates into CASSHGTVNSPLHF.

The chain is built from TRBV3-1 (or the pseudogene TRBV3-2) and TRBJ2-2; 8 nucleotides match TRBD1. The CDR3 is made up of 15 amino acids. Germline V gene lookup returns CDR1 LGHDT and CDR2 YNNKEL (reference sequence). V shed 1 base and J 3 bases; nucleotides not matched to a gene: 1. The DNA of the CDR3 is TGTGCCAGCAGCCAAGTGGACAGGGACACCGGGGAGCTGTTTTTT. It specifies CASSQVDRDTGELFF.

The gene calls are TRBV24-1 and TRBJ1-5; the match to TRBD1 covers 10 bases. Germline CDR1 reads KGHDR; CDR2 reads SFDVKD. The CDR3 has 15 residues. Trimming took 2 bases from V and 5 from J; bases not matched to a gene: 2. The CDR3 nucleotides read TGTGCCACCAGTGATTGGGGGACAGGGGATCAGCCCCAGCATTTT. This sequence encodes CATSDWGTGDQPQHF.

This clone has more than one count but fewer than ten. The CDR3 bases are TGTGCCTGGAATTCTGGGCATTACGGCTACACCTTC. Translated, it gives CAWNSGHYGYTF. The chain employs TRBV30 and TRBJ1-2; D not certain. This CDR3 comprises 12 residues. CDR1 GTSNPN and CDR2 SVGIG come from the germline V gene (reference sequence). V lost 4 bases to trimming and J lost 8 bases, with 14 bases between them.

The CDR3 DNA sequence: TGCGCCAGCAGCTTGGAGGAGGGGGCGAATTCACCCCTCCACTTT. This gives the protein CASSLEEGANSPLHF. The gene calls are TRBV5-1 and TRBJ1-6, with 7 bases aligning to TRBD1. The germline V gene encodes CDR1 SGHRS and CDR2 YFSETQ. The CDR3 runs to 15 residues. The V gene end was trimmed by 0 bases and the J gene end by 7 bases; junction bases not matched to a gene: 4. Using reference TRBV5-1 and TRBJ1-6 for the parts outside the CDR3, the full variable domain is KAGVTQTPRYLIKTRGQQVTLSCSPISGHRSVSWYQQTPGQGLQFLFEYFSETQRNKGNFPGRFSGRQFSNSRSEMNVSTLELGDSALYLCASSLEEGANSPLHFGNGTRLTVT.

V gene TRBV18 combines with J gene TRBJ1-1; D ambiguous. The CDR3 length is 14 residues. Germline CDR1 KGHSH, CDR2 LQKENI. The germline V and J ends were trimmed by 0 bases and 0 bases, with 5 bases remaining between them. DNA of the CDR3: TGTGCCAGCTCACCACCGAGTCTGAACACTGAAGCTTTCTTT. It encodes CASSPPSLNTEAFF.

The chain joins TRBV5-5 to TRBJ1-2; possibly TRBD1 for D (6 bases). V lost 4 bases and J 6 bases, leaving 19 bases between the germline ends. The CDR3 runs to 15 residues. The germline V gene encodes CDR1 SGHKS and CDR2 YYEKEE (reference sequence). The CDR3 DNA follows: TGTGCCAGCAGCCTCAGGGCAGGGGAAGAGGATGGCTACACCTTC. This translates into CASSLRAGEEDGYTF.

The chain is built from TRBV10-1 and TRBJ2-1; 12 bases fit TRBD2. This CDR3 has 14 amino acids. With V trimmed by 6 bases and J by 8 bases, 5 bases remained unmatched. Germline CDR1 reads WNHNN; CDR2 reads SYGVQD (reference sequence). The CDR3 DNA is TGCGCCAGCAGCCGGACTAGCGGGACAGATGAGCAGTTCTTC. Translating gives CASSRTSGTDEQFF.

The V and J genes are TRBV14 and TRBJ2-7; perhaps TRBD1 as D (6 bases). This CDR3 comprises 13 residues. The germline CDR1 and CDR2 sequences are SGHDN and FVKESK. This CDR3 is CRIPRDTLYEQYF. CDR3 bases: TGTCGTATTCCCCGGGACACGCTATACGAGCAGTACTTC. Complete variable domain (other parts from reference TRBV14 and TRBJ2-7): EAGVTQFPSHSVIEKGQTVTLRCDPISGHDNLYWYRRVMGKEIKFLLHFVKESKQDESGMPNNRFLAERTGGTYSTLKVQPAELEDSGVYFCRIPRDTLYEQYFGPGTRLTVT.

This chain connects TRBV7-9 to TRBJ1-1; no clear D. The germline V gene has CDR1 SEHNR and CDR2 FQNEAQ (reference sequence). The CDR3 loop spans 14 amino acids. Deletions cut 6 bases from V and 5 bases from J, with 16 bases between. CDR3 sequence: CASRSTEGRTEAFF. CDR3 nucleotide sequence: TGTGCCAGCAGATCGACCGAGGGAAGGACTGAAGCTTTCTTT.

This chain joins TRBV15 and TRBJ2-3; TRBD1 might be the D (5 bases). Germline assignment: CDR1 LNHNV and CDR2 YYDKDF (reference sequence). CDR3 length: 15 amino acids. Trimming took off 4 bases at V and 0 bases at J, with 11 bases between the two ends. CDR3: CATSNGPGSTDTQYF. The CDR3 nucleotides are TGTGCCACCAGCAACGGCCCAGGGAGCACAGATACGCAGTATTTT.

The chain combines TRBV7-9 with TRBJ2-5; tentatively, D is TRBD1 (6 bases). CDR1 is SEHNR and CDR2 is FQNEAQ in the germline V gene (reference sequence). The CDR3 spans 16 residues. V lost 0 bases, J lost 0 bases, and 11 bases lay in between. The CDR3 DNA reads TGTGCCAGCAGCTTAGCAGGGGGAAGGTACCAAGAGACCCAGTACTTC. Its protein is CASSLAGGRYQETQYF.

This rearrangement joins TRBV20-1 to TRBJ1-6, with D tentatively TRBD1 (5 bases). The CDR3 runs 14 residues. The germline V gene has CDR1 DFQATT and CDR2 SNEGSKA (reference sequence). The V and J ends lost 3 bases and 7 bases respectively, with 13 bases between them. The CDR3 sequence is CSASTQGGNSPLHF. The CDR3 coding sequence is TGCAGTGCTAGTACCCAGGGAGGGAATTCACCCCTCCACTTT.

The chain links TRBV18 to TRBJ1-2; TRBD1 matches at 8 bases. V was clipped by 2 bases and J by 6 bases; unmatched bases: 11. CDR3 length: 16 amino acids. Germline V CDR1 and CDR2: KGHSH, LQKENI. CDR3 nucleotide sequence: TGTGCCAGCTCACCAAATATGCAGGGGGCGGAGGATGGCTACACCTTC. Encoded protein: CASSPNMQGAEDGYTF.

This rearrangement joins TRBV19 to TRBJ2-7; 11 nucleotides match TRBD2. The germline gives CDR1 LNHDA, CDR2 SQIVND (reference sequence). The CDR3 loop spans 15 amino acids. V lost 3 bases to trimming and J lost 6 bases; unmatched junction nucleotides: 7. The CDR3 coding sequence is TGTGCCAGTAGTATGGGGTTAGCGGGGGGGCGCGAGCAGTACTTC. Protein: CASSMGLAGGREQYF.

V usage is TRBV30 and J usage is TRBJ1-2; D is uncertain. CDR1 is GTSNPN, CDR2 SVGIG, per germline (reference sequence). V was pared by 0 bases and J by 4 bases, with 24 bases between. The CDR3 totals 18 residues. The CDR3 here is CAWSVPYIVKRGIYGYTF. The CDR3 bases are TGTGCCTGGAGTGTACCTTATATCGTAAAACGGGGTATCTATGGCTACACCTTC.

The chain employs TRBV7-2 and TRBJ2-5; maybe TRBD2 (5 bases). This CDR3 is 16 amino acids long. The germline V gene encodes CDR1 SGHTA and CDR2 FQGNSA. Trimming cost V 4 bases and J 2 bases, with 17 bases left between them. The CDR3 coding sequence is TGTGCCAGCAGCTCAGGAGCCAATCCGGGGCAAGAGACCCAGTACTTC. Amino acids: CASSSGANPGQETQYF.

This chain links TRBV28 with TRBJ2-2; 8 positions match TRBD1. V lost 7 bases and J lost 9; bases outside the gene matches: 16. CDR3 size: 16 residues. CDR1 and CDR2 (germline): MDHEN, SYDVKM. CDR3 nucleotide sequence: TGTGCCAGCACCACCCTTCAGGGGGCTGGGAGCCGGGAGCTGTTTTTT. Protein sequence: CASTTLQGAGSRELFF.

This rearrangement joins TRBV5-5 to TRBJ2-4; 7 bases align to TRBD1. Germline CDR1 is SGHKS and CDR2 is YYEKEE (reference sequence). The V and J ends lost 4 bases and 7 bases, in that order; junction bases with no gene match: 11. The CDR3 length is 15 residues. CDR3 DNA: TGTGCCAGCAGCACCGACAGGGACAAATGGAACATTCAGTACTTC. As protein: CASSTDRDKWNIQYF.

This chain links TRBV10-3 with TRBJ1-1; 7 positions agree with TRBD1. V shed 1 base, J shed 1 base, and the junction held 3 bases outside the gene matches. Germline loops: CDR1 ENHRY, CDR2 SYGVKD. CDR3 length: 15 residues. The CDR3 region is CAISELPGGNTEAFF. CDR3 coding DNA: TGTGCCATCAGTGAGTTGCCAGGGGGGAACACTGAAGCTTTCTTT.

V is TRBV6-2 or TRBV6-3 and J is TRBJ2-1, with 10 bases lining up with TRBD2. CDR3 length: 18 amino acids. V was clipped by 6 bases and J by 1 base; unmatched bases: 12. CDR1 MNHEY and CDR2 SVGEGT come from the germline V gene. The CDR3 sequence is CASSTGASGRASYNEQFF. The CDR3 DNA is TGTGCCAGCAGCACTGGGGCTAGCGGGAGAGCGTCCTACAATGAGCAGTTCTTC.

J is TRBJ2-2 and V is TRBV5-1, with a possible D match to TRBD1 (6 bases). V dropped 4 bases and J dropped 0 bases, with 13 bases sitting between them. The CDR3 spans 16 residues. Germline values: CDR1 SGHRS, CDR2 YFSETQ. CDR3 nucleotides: TGCGCCAGCAGCCCCAGGGGTCCTACGAACACCGGGGAGCTGTTTTTT. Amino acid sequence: CASSPRGPTNTGELFF.